What follows describes a single T cell receptor (beta chain). These data belong to a study of T-cell memory formation after mild COVID-19. V was pared by 2 bases and J by 2 bases, with 9 bases between. Germline CDR1 reads DFQATT; CDR2 reads SNEGSKA (reference sequence). This CDR3 is built from 14 residues. MiXCR, run by TCRdb on the 5' RACE reads, gives a single entry per CDR3 protein. The data contain 290,000 or so distinct CDR3 sequences, approximately 19% of them singletons. Sequenced input: PBMCs or a T cell subset sorted from them (not recorded which). The chain employs TRBV20-1 and TRBJ2-2; possibly TRBD2 for D (5 bases). The TCR was taken from a man younger than 30 who had mild COVID-19 (a few samples of this study predate the infection). Cell type and time point are not known. CDR3 region: CSARIRGNTGELFF. In nucleotides, the CDR3 is TGCAGTGCTAGAATACGGGGAAACACCGGGGAGCTGTTTTTT.